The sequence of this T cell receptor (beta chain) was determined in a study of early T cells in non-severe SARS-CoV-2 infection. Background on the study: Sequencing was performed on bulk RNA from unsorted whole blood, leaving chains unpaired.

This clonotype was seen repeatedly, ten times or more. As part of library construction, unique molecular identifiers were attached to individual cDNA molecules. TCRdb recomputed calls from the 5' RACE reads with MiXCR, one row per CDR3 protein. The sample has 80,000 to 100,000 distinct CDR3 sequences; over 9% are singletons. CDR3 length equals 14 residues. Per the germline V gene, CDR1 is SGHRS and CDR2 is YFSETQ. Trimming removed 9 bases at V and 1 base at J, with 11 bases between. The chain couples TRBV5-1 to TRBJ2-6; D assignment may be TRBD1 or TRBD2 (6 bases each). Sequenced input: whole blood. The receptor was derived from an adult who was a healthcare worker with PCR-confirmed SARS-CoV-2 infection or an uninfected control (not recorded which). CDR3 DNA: TGCGCCACCGGGGGCGGATCTGGGGCCAACGTCCTGACTTTC. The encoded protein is CATGGGSGANVLTF.